Below are 7 T cell receptor beta chains sequenced from a single sample in a study of blood T cell repertoires in COVID-19. The repertoire was sequenced with immunoSEQ multiplex PCR; TCRdb's copy has only in-frame clones and lacks some. In the table there are a few hundred thousand clones, around 87% of which are singletons. Material: peripheral blood. These receptors were taken from a woman in her forties or fifties with acute or convalescent COVID-19.

The chain couples TRBV28 to TRBJ2-3; 12 nucleotides match TRBD2. Germline values: CDR1 MDHEN, CDR2 SYDVKM. The CDR3 consists of 21 residues. V gave up 1 base and J gave up 2 bases; unmatched junction bases: 16. The CDR3 spells CASSLSRARTSGKGLTDTQYF. CDR3 bases: TGTGCCAGCAGTTTATCAAGGGCAAGGACTAGCGGGAAAGGGCTCACAGATACGCAGTATTTT. The full variable domain, completed using reference TRBV28 and TRBJ2-3, is DVKVTQSSRYLVKRTGEKVFLECVQDMDHENMFWYRQDPGLGLRLIYFSYDVKMKEKGDIPEGYSVSREKKERFSLILESASTNQTSMYLCASSLSRARTSGKGLTDTQYFGPGTRLTVL.

The chain has TRBV18 and TRBJ1-6, with 9 bases aligning to TRBD1. Trimming took 1 base from V and 8 from J; bases not matched to a gene: 9. The CDR3 sequence is 17 residues long. The germline V gene has CDR1 KGHSH and CDR2 LQKENI. This CDR3 reads CASSPRIERTGDSPLHF. CDR3 DNA: TGTGCCAGCTCACCACGGATCGAACGGACAGGGGATTCACCCCTCCACTTT.

This clone was observed a single time. This sample also contains other DNA sequences that code for the same CDR3. V and J are TRBV4-1 and TRBJ2-7, with 8 bases aligning to TRBD1. Germline CDR1 reads MGHRA; CDR2 reads YSYEKL. V lost 1 base, J lost 0 bases, and 2 bases stayed unmatched. This CDR3 contains 15 residues. The CDR3 loop reads CASSQGQGSSYEQYF. DNA for the CDR3: TGCGCCAGCAGCCAAGGACAGGGGAGCTCCTACGAGCAGTACTTC.

The V and J genes are TRBV7-9 and TRBJ2-5; TRBD2 matches at 8 bases. Germline V gene sequence: CDR1 SEHNR, CDR2 FQNEAQ (reference sequence). The CDR3 spans 14 residues. V gave up 7 bases and J gave up 2 bases; unmatched junction bases: 6. CDR3 nucleotide sequence: TGTGCCAGCACCCGTAGCGGGGCACAAGAGACCCAGTACTTC. It is translated as CASTRSGAQETQYF. The whole variable domain, remainder taken from reference TRBV7-9 and TRBJ2-5, is DTGVSQNPRHKITKRGQNVTFRCDPISEHNRLYWYRQTLGQGPEFLTYFQNEAQLEKSRLLSDRFSAERPKGSFSTLEIQRTEQGDSAMYLCASTRSGAQETQYFGPGTRLLVL.

V is TRBV5-1 and J is TRBJ2-1, with D hard to call. V was cut by 0 bases and J by 3 bases, with 7 bases left in between. The CDR3 runs 14 residues. Germline V gene lookup returns CDR1 SGHRS and CDR2 YFSETQ. Here the CDR3 DNA reads TGCGCCAGCAGCTTGGGTCAGAACTACAATGAGCAGTTCTTC. Translating gives CASSLGQNYNEQFF.

This chain joins TRBV7-3 and TRBJ2-5; 12 nucleotides line up with TRBD2. The CDR3 contains 15 residues. Germline V gene sequence: CDR1 SGHTA, CDR2 FQGTGA. V shed 6 bases and J 4 bases; nucleotides not matched to a gene: 6. DNA of the CDR3: TGTGCCAGCAGTCCTAGACTAGCGGGAGTAGAGACCCAGTACTTC. This codes for CASSPRLAGVETQYF.

This chain uses TRBV7-8 with TRBJ2-3; D is unclear. V lost 3 bases and J 1 base, leaving 5 bases between the germline ends. The CDR3 has 13 amino acids. CDR1 and CDR2 (germline): SGHVS, FQNEAQ. CDR3 DNA: TGTGCCAGCAGCTTTTCAGGCACAGATACGCAGTATTTT. Translating it yields CASSFSGTDTQYF.